This TCR beta chain was retrieved from a study of blood T cell repertoires in COVID-19. At the level of the study: Samples of COVID-19 (acute and convalescent) were obtained from the United States, Italy and Spain. The analysed material was cDNA or gDNA that came from T cells, B-cell-depleted T cells, or PBMCs.

Repertoires were generated with immunoSEQ multiplex PCR, while TCRdb's copy carries only in-frame clones and drops some. Among approximately 150,000 clones, 80% were seen once, and the ten largest hold less than 6%. Recruits, aged 18 to 89 years, lived in under 25 US areas. Donors were grouped by their self-reported clinical history. The CDR3 has 14 amino acids. Germline CDR1 and CDR2: SGHTA and FQGNSA. V was trimmed by 6 bases and J by 8 bases, leaving 17 bases between them. Sequenced material: PBMCs or T cells enriched from blood (not recorded which). This chain uses TRBV7-2 with TRBJ2-1; perhaps TRBD1 as D (5 bases). This TCR was recovered from a man aged 40-49 years who had recovered from COVID-19. The CDR3 loop is CASRSREGAYEQFF. The CDR3 DNA sequence: TGTGCCAGCAGATCACGCGAAGGGGCCTATGAGCAGTTCTTC.